This T cell receptor beta chain came from a study of T cell responses to AZD1222 COVID-19 vaccine. As concerns this clone: Antigen unknown.

Some clones are missing from TCRdb's copy, which holds only in-frame ones; the method was immunoSEQ multiplex PCR. The table includes approximately 160,000 clones, approximately 90% detected once. This CDR3 is built from 14 residues. The germline V gene encodes CDR1 MNHEY and CDR2 SMNVEV (reference sequence). V lost 2 bases, J lost 6 bases, and 13 bases lay in between. Study findings and constraints: Only after the peak T cell response were repertoires sampled. Mostly white British, mostly female donors; authors suggested clonal diversity may be underestimated. At baseline, seropositivity was found in only 5 to 7 AZD1222 recipients.

V gene TRBV27 combines with J gene TRBJ2-5, with no clear D. The sequencing here drew on peripheral blood, taken on day 0 of AZD1222 vaccination. The receptor's source is an adult in good health. CDR3 residues: CASSLGTPPQTQYF. CDR3 coding DNA: TGTGCCAGCAGTTTAGGAACACCCCCCCAGACCCAGTACTTC.